This T cell receptor beta chain is from a study of blood T cell repertoires in COVID-19. V shed 3 bases, J shed 3 bases, and the junction held 7 bases outside the gene matches. The CDR3 has 15 residues. Germline-derived CDR1 and CDR2 are SGHVS and FQNEAQ. Participant age was roughly 18 to 100 years, and participants resided in 20 to 30 US areas. Some clones are missing from TCRdb's copy, which holds only in-frame ones; the method was immunoSEQ multiplex PCR. Counted here are about 170,000 clones, about four fifths occurring once; the ten biggest clones make up approximately 4%. This chain joins TRBV7-8 and TRBJ2-5; TRBD1 matches at 7 bases. The sample comprised PBMCs or T cells enriched from blood (not recorded which). The TCR originated in a woman in her fifties or sixties in a cohort exposed to, infected with or recovered from COVID-19 (not recorded which). In DNA form, the CDR3 reads TGTGCCAGCAGCTTGGTAGGGGACAGTGAAGAGACCCAGTACTTC. Residues: CASSLVGDSEETQYF.